This is a list of T cell receptor beta chains from one sample in a study of Ad26.COV2.S vaccination and SARS-CoV-2 variants. Libraries were prepared by immunoSEQ multiplex PCR; TCRdb keeps only in-frame clonotypes and omits some of them. The repertoire holds roughly 700,000 clones, with 89% as singletons. The sequencing used peripheral blood, collected in a trial of Ad26.COV2.S vaccine versus placebo. The receptors were gathered from a person aged 18-65 years who received the Ad26.COV2.S COVID-19 vaccine or a placebo. Both conserved end residues are part of each CDR3. D genes are given only for firm matches. Expanded clones get a size class; other rows say once, few or many, or leave the size out.

cdr3_nt: TGTGCCAGCAGTTTTGCTAGCACAGATACGCAGTATTTT
cdr3_aa: CASSFASTDTQYF
v_call: TRBV12-3/TRBV12-4
clone_size: NA
d_call: NA
j_call: TRBJ2-3

cdr3_nt: TGTGCCAGCAGTTCCTCGAGGACAGGCTATAATTCACCCCTCCACTTT
cdr3_aa: CASSSSRTGYNSPLHF
v_call: TRBV27
clone_size: NA
d_call: TRBD1
j_call: TRBJ1-6

cdr3_nt: TGCAGTGCTAGTTCGGGAGGTGCGGCCGGGGAGCTGTTTTTT
cdr3_aa: CSASSGGAAGELFF
v_call: TRBV20-1
clone_size: NA
d_call: TRBD2
j_call: TRBJ2-2

cdr3_nt: TGTGCCAGCAGCTTGGACAGGAATGAAGCTTTCTTT
cdr3_aa: CASSLDRNEAFF
v_call: TRBV5-4
clone_size: few
d_call: NA
j_call: TRBJ1-1

cdr3_nt: TGTGCCAGCAGCCAGCGGGGGGGCGAGTGGGAGACCCAGTACTTC
cdr3_aa: CASSQRGGEWETQYF
v_call: TRBV5-4
clone_size: NA
d_call: TRBD2
j_call: TRBJ2-5

cdr3_nt: TGTGCCAGCAGTGCGCGACGAGGGGCTGGGGCCAACGTCCTGACTTTC
cdr3_aa: CASSARRGAGANVLTF
v_call: TRBV2
clone_size: NA
d_call: NA
j_call: TRBJ2-6

cdr3_nt: TGTGCCAGCAGCCGAACTAGCGGACCTACCGGGGAGCTGTTTTTT
cdr3_aa: CASSRTSGPTGELFF
v_call: TRBV27
clone_size: NA
d_call: TRBD2
j_call: TRBJ2-2

cdr3_nt: TGCAGTGCTAGTTCCTTCCTAGCGGACCCTAGCACAGATACGCAGTATTTT
cdr3_aa: CSASSFLADPSTDTQYF
v_call: TRBV20-1
clone_size: NA
d_call: TRBD2
j_call: TRBJ2-3

cdr3_nt: TGTGCCAGCAGCTTAGAGCTTCACTACGAGCAGTACTTC
cdr3_aa: CASSLELHYEQYF
v_call: TRBV7-2
clone_size: NA
d_call: NA
j_call: TRBJ2-7

cdr3_nt: TGCGCCAGCAGCCAAGTACTCGGAGATACGCAGTATTTT
cdr3_aa: CASSQVLGDTQYF
v_call: TRBV4-1
clone_size: NA
d_call: NA
j_call: TRBJ2-3

cdr3_nt: TGTGCCAGCAGCCCGGGGACAGGGCCAGATACGCAGTATTTT
cdr3_aa: CASSPGTGPDTQYF
v_call: TRBV5-4
clone_size: NA
d_call: TRBD1
j_call: TRBJ2-3

cdr3_nt: TGTGCCAGCAGAACAGGGGAAGGGCCCCAGCATTTT
cdr3_aa: CASRTGEGPQHF
v_call: TRBV12-3/TRBV12-4
clone_size: NA
d_call: TRBD1
j_call: TRBJ1-5

cdr3_nt: TGCAGTGCTAGGGCTGCCTACGAGCAGTACTTC
cdr3_aa: CSARAAYEQYF
v_call: TRBV20-1
clone_size: NA
d_call: NA
j_call: TRBJ2-7

cdr3_nt: TGTGCCAGCAGCTTTAGGGACGGGCCCTACGAGCAGTACTTC
cdr3_aa: CASSFRDGPYEQYF
v_call: TRBV7-2
clone_size: once
d_call: NA
j_call: TRBJ2-7

cdr3_nt: TGCGCCAGCAGCCAAGACCTAGGGACAGGGGGAACCAAAAACATTCAGTACTTC
cdr3_aa: CASSQDLGTGGTKNIQYF
v_call: TRBV4-3
clone_size: NA
d_call: TRBD1
j_call: TRBJ2-4

cdr3_nt: TGTGCCAGCAGCTCTAGCCGCGAGCAGTACTTC
cdr3_aa: CASSSSREQYF
v_call: TRBV7-2
clone_size: NA
d_call: NA
j_call: TRBJ2-7

cdr3_nt: TGTGCCAGCAATAAGGGAGTCGGTGAGCAGTTCTTC
cdr3_aa: CASNKGVGEQFF
v_call: TRBV12-3/TRBV12-4
clone_size: NA
d_call: NA
j_call: TRBJ2-1

cdr3_nt: TGTGCCAGCAGCCTCAATGCGGGACTAGCGGGAGGGACCGGGGAGCTGTTTTTT
cdr3_aa: CASSLNAGLAGGTGELFF
v_call: TRBV3-1/TRBV3-2
clone_size: NA
d_call: TRBD2
j_call: TRBJ2-2

cdr3_nt: TGTGCCAGCAGGGGGGAGGGACAGGGTTCACCCCTCCACTTT
cdr3_aa: CASRGEGQGSPLHF
v_call: TRBV25-1
clone_size: few
d_call: TRBD1
j_call: TRBJ1-6

cdr3_nt: TGTGCCAGCAGCCAAGATCCCCGGGGAAGCTCCTACGAGCAGTACTTC
cdr3_aa: CASSQDPRGSSYEQYF
v_call: TRBV3-1/TRBV3-2
clone_size: NA
d_call: NA
j_call: TRBJ2-7

cdr3_nt: TGTGCCAGCAGCTTGACGGGGGCGGGTGGCTACACCTTC
cdr3_aa: CASSLTGAGGYTF
v_call: TRBV7-2
clone_size: NA
d_call: NA
j_call: TRBJ1-2

cdr3_nt: TGTGCCAGCAGCCCCGGGACAGGGTTAACAGATACGCAGTATTTT
cdr3_aa: CASSPGTGLTDTQYF
v_call: TRBV11-3
clone_size: NA
d_call: TRBD1
j_call: TRBJ2-3

cdr3_nt: TGTGCCAGCAGCTTAGTGGGGGGCCCCAATCAGCCCCAGCATTTT
cdr3_aa: CASSLVGGPNQPQHF
v_call: TRBV7-2
clone_size: NA
d_call: NA
j_call: TRBJ1-5

cdr3_nt: TGCGCCAGCAGGGACACAGCCGCAACTAATGAAAAACTGTTTTTT
cdr3_aa: CASRDTAATNEKLFF
v_call: TRBV4-3
clone_size: NA
d_call: NA
j_call: TRBJ1-4

cdr3_nt: TGTGCCAGCAGCGTCCGACAGGGCCCCAATTCACCCCTCCACTTT
cdr3_aa: CASSVRQGPNSPLHF
v_call: TRBV9
clone_size: NA
d_call: TRBD1
j_call: TRBJ1-6

cdr3_nt: TGCGCCAGCAGTGGAAGCAGGGGGGAAAGGTACAATGAGCAGTTCTTC
cdr3_aa: CASSGSRGERYNEQFF
v_call: TRBV10-1
clone_size: NA
d_call: NA
j_call: TRBJ2-1

cdr3_nt: TGTGCCAGCAGCCAAGATGGGCGGGACATTCAGTACTTC
cdr3_aa: CASSQDGRDIQYF
v_call: TRBV3-1/TRBV3-2
clone_size: NA
d_call: NA
j_call: TRBJ2-4

cdr3_nt: TGTGCCAGCAGCCCGGGACAGGGAAAGTCACCCCTCCACTTT
cdr3_aa: CASSPGQGKSPLHF
v_call: TRBV6-5
clone_size: NA
d_call: TRBD1
j_call: TRBJ1-6

cdr3_nt: TGTGCCAGCAGCGGGACTAGCGGGAGTAGCCATGAGCAGTTCTTC
cdr3_aa: CASSGTSGSSHEQFF
v_call: TRBV5-4
clone_size: NA
d_call: TRBD2
j_call: TRBJ2-1

cdr3_nt: TGTGCCAGCAGCTATGATCCCAGCTATGGCTACACCTTC
cdr3_aa: CASSYDPSYGYTF
v_call: TRBV6-2/TRBV6-3
clone_size: NA
d_call: NA
j_call: TRBJ1-2

cdr3_nt: TGTGCCAGCAGTTTATTGACAGTCACTGAAGCTTTCTTT
cdr3_aa: CASSLLTVTEAFF
v_call: TRBV12-3/TRBV12-4
clone_size: NA
d_call: NA
j_call: TRBJ1-1

cdr3_nt: TGCGCCAGCAGCTTGCATCCTAGCGGCTCGAACACCGGGGAGCTGTTTTTT
cdr3_aa: CASSLHPSGSNTGELFF
v_call: TRBV5-1
clone_size: once
d_call: TRBD2
j_call: TRBJ2-2

cdr3_nt: TGTGCCAGCAGCGGGGGACAGGGTTATTCACCCCTCCACTTT
cdr3_aa: CASSGGQGYSPLHF
v_call: TRBV6-5
clone_size: NA
d_call: TRBD1
j_call: TRBJ1-6

cdr3_nt: TGCGCCAGCAATACCGGTCAGGCCCCTGAAGAAAAACTGTTTTTT
cdr3_aa: CASNTGQAPEEKLFF
v_call: TRBV10-1
clone_size: NA
d_call: NA
j_call: TRBJ1-4

cdr3_nt: TGTGCTAGTGGCCGACCGGGACAGGGTTACGAGCAGTACTTC
cdr3_aa: CASGRPGQGYEQYF
v_call: TRBV12-5
clone_size: NA
d_call: TRBD1
j_call: TRBJ2-7

cdr3_nt: TGTGCCAGCAGTTTAGCCCTGTCGGGTGAGCAGTACTTC
cdr3_aa: CASSLALSGEQYF
v_call: TRBV12-3/TRBV12-4
clone_size: NA
d_call: NA
j_call: TRBJ2-7

cdr3_nt: TGTGCCAGCAGCTGGGGTCTGGTAGCGGCAATCCAAGAGACCCAGTACTTC
cdr3_aa: CASSWGLVAAIQETQYF
v_call: TRBV5-6
clone_size: NA
d_call: NA
j_call: TRBJ2-5